This note documents a single T cell receptor (beta chain) sequence. Antigen: not known. Once RNA had been extracted, it was reverse transcribed into cDNA to act as the sequencing template. Data came from immunoSEQ multiplex PCR; TCRdb stores just in-frame clones and leaves some out. The sample records fewer than 250,000 clones, approximately 40% being singletons. The data derive from a study of CD8+ T cells in alopecia areata. Overall study results and limits: Compared with mice, patients displayed less clear TCR sharing, possibly for HLA-related reasons.

Documented treatment: oral pan-JAK inhibitor, 5-10 mg twice daily. This clonotype was sampled from a human donor with alopecia areata. The sample in question was CD4+ T cells sorted from blood, obtained around week 37, from a patient treated with tofacitinib.

The DNA for the CDR3 is TGTGCCAGCAGCTTAGTCCCGGGACAACTCTCTGGGGCCAACGTCCTGACTTTC. Its protein is CASSLVPGQLSGANVLTF. The rearrangement uses TRBV7-8 and TRBJ2-6; maybe TRBD1 (6 bases). CDR3 length: 18 residues. V was pared by 1 base and J by 0 bases, with 13 bases between. The V gene's germline CDR1 is SGHVS and CDR2 FQNEAQ.